These 4 T cell receptor beta chains were sequenced from one sample in a study of CD8+CD57+ T cells in acquired aplastic anemia. Template material for TCR beta VDJ and CDR3 profiling consisted of genomic DNA. TCRdb re-called the reads through MiXCR, storing one row per CDR3 protein. This sample has about 210,000 distinct CDR3 sequences, with 30% to 40% found just once. The specimen sequenced was sorted CD4+, CD8+, or CD8+CD57+ T cells (not recorded which) from PBMCs. The receptors derive from a human donor in good health, serving as a control.

This clonotype was seen at least ten times. The rearrangement joins TRBV2 to TRBJ2-7; D is possibly TRBD2 (5 bases). Germline loops: CDR1 SNHLY, CDR2 FYNNEI. V gave up 6 bases and J gave up 5 bases, with 17 bases separating them. CDR3 length equals 14 residues. Here the CDR3 DNA reads TGTGCCAGCAGACTGGACGGAGGTCTGGACGAGCAGTACTTC. Its translation: CASRLDGGLDEQYF.

This clonotype has ten or more counts. The chain combines TRBV7-2 with TRBJ1-1, with D uncertain. Germline values: CDR1 SGHTA, CDR2 FQGNSA. V lost 2 bases, J lost 7 bases, and 5 bases lay in between. The CDR3 has 11 amino acids. CDR3: CASSLLLEAFF. DNA of the CDR3: TGTGCCAGCAGCTTACTTCTTGAAGCTTTCTTT.

This clonotype was picked up many times. The rearrangement joins TRBV9 to TRBJ2-1; 11 bases are shared with TRBD1. The CDR3 runs to 15 residues. The germline CDR1 and CDR2 sequences are SGDLS and YYNGEE. J lost 9 bases, V lost 0 bases, and 5 bases had no gene match. This CDR3 reads CASSVVPGQGGEQFF. For the CDR3, the DNA is TGTGCCAGCAGCGTAGTCCCGGGACAGGGGGGTGAGCAGTTCTTC.

The table lists this clonotype with many counts. J is TRBJ1-6 and V is TRBV6-5; possibly TRBD1 for D (5 bases). Germline lookup yields CDR1 MNHEY and CDR2 SVGAGI. This CDR3 is 14 amino acids long. Trimming removed 2 bases at V and 4 bases at J, with 6 bases between. The CDR3 DNA is TGTGCCAGCAGTTACCAGGGATATAATTCACCCCTCCACTTT. Residues: CASSYQGYNSPLHF.